The rows below give T cell receptor beta chains drawn from one sample of a study of early T cells in non-severe SARS-CoV-2 infection. TCRdb re-called the 5' RACE reads with MiXCR, one entry per CDR3 protein. The repertoire holds about 72,000 distinct CDR3 sequences, with approximately 9.1% as singletons. The specimen was whole blood. These receptors came from an adult who was a healthcare worker with PCR-confirmed SARS-CoV-2 infection or an uninfected control (not recorded which). The CDR3 runs from the conserved cysteine through the conserved F or W. The D gene is left open where the match is weak. The listing skips clone size in some rows; elsewhere it reads once, few, many or a size class.

abundance	v_gene	d_gene	j_gene	CDR3aa	CDR3nt
many	TRBV7-9	TRBD1	TRBJ1-5	CASSDRRTGDSNQPQHF	TGTGCCAGCAGCGATAGACGGACAGGGGATAGCAATCAGCCCCAGCATTTT
.	TRBV5-1	.	TRBJ2-7	CASSLELFKSYEQYF	TGCGCCAGCAGCCTGGAACTCTTTAAATCCTACGAGCAGTACTTC
medium-sized	TRBV7-9	.	TRBJ2-5	CASTNDVQQETQYF	TGTGCCAGCACCAACGACGTACAGCAAGAGACCCAGTACTTC
few	TRBV5-1	TRBD1	TRBJ1-1	CASSVRTGQNTEAFF	TGCGCCAGCAGCGTAAGGACAGGACAGAACACTGAAGCTTTCTTT
medium-sized	TRBV20-1	TRBD2	TRBJ2-3	CSAERTSGSTDTQYF	TGCAGTGCTGAGCGGACTAGCGGGAGCACAGATACGCAGTATTTT
medium-sized	TRBV9	TRBD1	TRBJ2-7	CASSVQGVPYEQYF	TGTGCCAGCAGCGTCCAGGGGGTACCCTACGAGCAGTACTTC
.	TRBV28	TRBD2	TRBJ2-2	CAATSAESGVTGELFF	TGTGCCGCGACTAGCGCGGAGTCAGGGGTCACCGGGGAGCTGTTTTTT
.	TRBV7-2	.	TRBJ2-7	CASSFQGYEQYF	TGTGCCAGCAGCTTCCAGGGATACGAGCAGTACTTC
many	TRBV7-9	.	TRBJ1-1	CASSLNVAEAFF	TGTGCCAGCAGCTTAAACGTCGCTGAAGCTTTCTTT
few	TRBV5-6	TRBD1	TRBJ2-3	CASSPQGAPTDTQYF	TGTGCCAGCAGCCCACAGGGGGCGCCCACAGATACGCAGTATTTT
.	TRBV2	.	TRBJ1-6	CASSDEGINSPLHF	TGTGCCAGCAGTGATGAGGGTATCAATTCACCCCTCCACTTT
.	TRBV29-1	.	TRBJ1-1	CSMGPLNTEAFF	TGCAGCATGGGACCGCTGAACACTGAAGCTTTCTTT
few	TRBV5-1	.	TRBJ1-4	CASSSGGLGRKLFF	TGCGCCAGCAGCTCTGGAGGCTTGGGGAGGAAACTGTTTTTT
many	TRBV27	.	TRBJ2-2	CASSSAGVNTGELFF	TGTGCCAGCAGTTCGGCAGGGGTTAACACCGGGGAGCTGTTTTTT
.	TRBV5-1	TRBD1	TRBJ1-4	CASSLGTGQYNEKLFF	TGCGCCAGCAGCTTGGGGACAGGCCAATATAATGAAAAACTGTTTTTT
.	TRBV19	TRBD2	TRBJ2-7	CASSTSGRGVYEQYF	TGTGCCAGTAGTACAAGCGGGAGAGGGGTCTACGAGCAGTACTTC
many	TRBV11-2	TRBD1	TRBJ2-7	CASSLGGQGTHEQYF	TGTGCCAGCAGCTTAGGCGGACAGGGAACCCACGAGCAGTACTTC
few	TRBV7-8	.	TRBJ2-3	CASSLGPPDTQYF	TGTGCCAGCAGCTTAGGGCCACCGGATACGCAGTATTTT
.	TRBV6-6	TRBD2	TRBJ2-3	CASSHHLTSGSSTDTQYF	TGTGCCAGCAGCCACCACTTGACTAGCGGATCTAGCACAGATACGCAGTATTTT
.	TRBV12-3/TRBV12-4	.	TRBJ2-7	CASSLLDEQYF	TGTGCCAGCAGTTTATTGGACGAGCAGTACTTC
few	TRBV3-1	TRBD1	TRBJ2-7	CASSLTGAGYEQYF	TGTGCCAGCAGCCTAACAGGGGCAGGCTACGAGCAGTACTTC
.	TRBV29-1	TRBD2	TRBJ2-3	CSPRLAGTDTQYF	TGCAGCCCCCGACTAGCGGGCACAGATACGCAGTATTTT
.	TRBV14	.	TRBJ1-2	CASSLPAQGNYGYTF	TGTGCCAGCAGCCTTCCGGCCCAAGGGAACTATGGCTACACCTTC
many	TRBV20-1	.	TRBJ2-1	CSARDVDRNEQFF	TGCAGTGCTAGAGATGTGGACCGCAATGAGCAGTTCTTC
many	TRBV6-2/TRBV6-3	.	TRBJ2-7	CASSYSLLRNYEQYF	TGTGCCAGCAGTTACTCGTTGTTGAGGAACTACGAGCAGTACTTC
few	TRBV5-6	.	TRBJ2-4	CASSLTGTRENIQYF	TGTGCCAGCAGCTTGACCGGGACAAGAGAAAACATTCAGTACTTC
many	TRBV27	.	TRBJ2-1	CASSPRGAAYNEQFF	TGTGCCAGCAGTCCCCGTGGAGCGGCCTACAATGAGCAGTTCTTC
few	TRBV29-1	TRBD1	TRBJ2-7	CSVTGTVIDEQYF	TGCAGCGTCACCGGGACAGTGATTGACGAGCAGTACTTC
.	TRBV5-1	TRBD1	TRBJ2-3	CASRSGRQGADTQYF	TGCGCCAGCAGGAGTGGGCGGCAGGGGGCAGATACGCAGTATTTT
.	TRBV4-1	.	TRBJ1-5	CASSQGNQPQHF	TGCGCCAGCAGCCAAGGGAATCAGCCCCAGCATTTT
few	TRBV29-1	TRBD1	TRBJ2-1	CSGWTGLSSYNEQFF	TGCAGCGGGTGGACAGGCTTAAGCTCCTACAATGAGCAGTTCTTC
.	TRBV20-1	TRBD1	TRBJ1-4	CSARGDSNEKLFF	TGCAGTGCTAGAGGGGACAGTAATGAAAAACTGTTTTTT
few	TRBV6-4	.	TRBJ2-1	CASSEGQYNEQFF	TGTGCCAGCAGTGAAGGGCAATACAATGAGCAGTTCTTC
many	TRBV4-1	.	TRBJ1-5	CASSQDMHGTRKQPQHF	TGCGCCAGCAGCCAAGACATGCACGGGACTCGGAAGCAGCCCCAGCATTTT
few	TRBV5-1	.	TRBJ2-5	CASSGTTTVEETQYF	TGCGCCAGCAGCGGGACCACTACGGTTGAAGAGACCCAGTACTTC
.	TRBV28	TRBD2	TRBJ2-5	CASSFPRLAVYQETQYF	TGTGCCAGCAGTTTCCCAAGACTAGCGGTGTACCAAGAGACCCAGTACTTC
few	TRBV27	TRBD1	TRBJ1-1	CASSLTGIGTEAFF	TGTGCCAGCAGCCTGACAGGGATAGGCACTGAAGCTTTCTTT
many	TRBV14	.	TRBJ2-1	CASSQLLSYNEQFF	TGTGCCAGCAGCCAACTACTCTCCTACAATGAGCAGTTCTTC
few	TRBV29-1	.	TRBJ2-6	CSVQSVTGANVLTF	TGCAGCGTTCAGTCAGTTACTGGGGCCAACGTCCTGACTTTC
.	TRBV29-1	.	TRBJ2-5	CSPGVGLEETQYF	TGCAGTCCTGGGGTAGGACTCGAGGAGACCCAGTACTTC
few	TRBV5-1	TRBD1	TRBJ2-2	CASSLTGGYTGELFF	TGCGCCAGCAGCTTGACAGGGGGCTACACCGGGGAGCTGTTTTTT
.	TRBV29-1	.	TRBJ2-1	CSVGGTVNEQFF	TGCAGCGTTGGCGGGACGGTGAATGAGCAGTTCTTC
medium-sized	TRBV7-3	TRBD1	TRBJ2-3	CASSTGQGTDTQYF	TGTGCCAGCAGCACGGGACAGGGAACAGATACGCAGTATTTT
.	TRBV7-6	TRBD2	TRBJ2-5	CASSSRTSGRSGETQYF	TGTGCCAGCAGCTCCAGGACTAGCGGGAGGTCGGGCGAGACCCAGTACTTC
.	TRBV30	.	TRBJ1-1	CAWSPGEFTEAFF	TGTGCCTGGAGTCCGGGGGAATTCACTGAAGCTTTCTTT
.	TRBV5-6	.	TRBJ1-1	CASSPPGSDVAEAFF	TGTGCCAGCAGTCCACCGGGAAGTGATGTCGCTGAAGCTTTCTTT
many	TRBV5-1	.	TRBJ2-7	CASSFAGLYEQYF	TGCGCCAGCAGCTTCGCAGGGCTCTACGAGCAGTACTTC
.	TRBV2	TRBD1	TRBJ2-7	CASQRPGQGAYEQYF	TGTGCCAGCCAGCGACCGGGACAGGGGGCATACGAGCAGTACTTC
few	TRBV28	TRBD1	TRBJ1-5	CASSILKGGTQPQHF	TGTGCCAGCAGCATCCTTAAAGGGGGCACTCAGCCCCAGCATTTT
few	TRBV11-2	.	TRBJ1-2	CASSFTGHSDGYTF	TGTGCCAGCAGCTTCACCGGACATTCAGATGGCTACACCTTC
few	TRBV25-1	.	TRBJ2-7	CASTRAQGSYEQYF	TGTGCCAGCACCAGGGCACAGGGCTCCTACGAGCAGTACTTC
medium-sized	TRBV9	.	TRBJ2-3	CASSPSTDTQYF	TGCGCCAGCAGTCCTAGCACAGATACGCAGTATTTT
few	TRBV11-2	TRBD1	TRBJ1-1	CASSQPTGKAFF	TGTGCCAGCAGCCAACCGACAGGGAAGGCTTTCTTT
few	TRBV6-6	.	TRBJ2-7	CASSYSIVGSSYEQYF	TGTGCCAGCAGTTACTCGATCGTTGGGAGCTCCTACGAGCAGTACTTC